Shown below are 2 T cell receptor beta chains from a single sample sequenced in a study of T cell responses to AZD1222 COVID-19 vaccine. This table comes from immunoSEQ multiplex PCR, and its TCRdb copy is limited to in-frame clones, with some not included. The table lists around 140,000 clones. Source material: peripheral blood. Receptors originate from an adult in good health.

The chain is built from TRBV23-1 and TRBJ1-4, with D possibly being TRBD1 (5 bases). TRBV23-1 is labeled an ORF, and its function is uncertain. Trimming stripped 4 bases from V and 0 bases from J, with 15 bases between. The CDR3 covers 17 residues. The CDR3 protein is CASSRWRGETTNEKLFF. CDR3 DNA: TGCGCCAGCAGTCGGTGGAGGGGTGAAACAACTAATGAAAAACTGTTTTTT.

CDR3 in DNA: TGTGCCAGCTCACCACGGGGCAGGGAAGTTGGTAACTATGGCTACACCTTC. Protein sequence: CASSPRGREVGNYGYTF. The rearrangement joins TRBV18 to TRBJ1-2, with D possibly being TRBD1 (5 bases). The CDR3 covers 17 residues. V dropped 1 base and J dropped 1 base, with 16 bases sitting between them. The germline gives CDR1 KGHSH, CDR2 LQKENI.